This T cell receptor (beta chain) appears in the sequencing data of a study of a mutant IDH1 vaccine in newly diagnosed glioma (dated by TCRdb to the early 2020s). With regard to the full study: Vaccination was initiated 4-6 weeks after radiotherapy alone, or concurrently with temozolomide cycles in the chemotherapy-containing groups. Of the roughly 31 treated patients, 62.5% were male and approximately 38% were female, and the mean age was approximately 40 years. Before enrollment, most patients had been given radiochemotherapy with temozolomide as standard therapy, while the rest had received either radiotherapy alone or temozolomide alone. The week-35 safety follow-up was designated visit V12, and the week-47 end of study was designated visit V13. Peripheral blood was collected at six visits: V03 (baseline), V05, V07, V10, V12 and V13. Longitudinal TCRB deep sequencing was performed for approximately 24 treated patients wherever samples were available for exploratory analyses.

Of note for this clone: Its binding antigen is unknown. The input lacks base qualities; no much larger clone sits a single base away.

The time point tag for this specimen amounts to: week 47, end of study. Each vaccine dose, consisting of 300 ug of a 20-mer mutant IDH1 peptide in Montanide, was administered subcutaneously with topical imiquimod. Patients were given eight vaccinations, in weeks 1, 3, 5, 7, 11, 15, 19 and 23, which matched visits V03 through V10. Newly diagnosed WHO grade 3 or 4 IDH1-mutant astrocytomas showing loss of nuclear ATRX were present in the donors. The samples were drawn from NOA16, a multicentre, single-arm, open-label phase I trial in Germany that tested a mutant IDH1 peptide vaccine in humans for the first time. Genomic DNA for TCRB sequencing was isolated from EDTA blood with the DNeasy Blood and Tissue Kit. Receptor libraries were prepared by the immunoSEQ multiplex PCR assay. Rearranged TCR beta chain sequences were amplified using the hsTCRB Kit according to the manufacturer's protocol. Sequencing of TCRB libraries was carried out on an Illumina MiSeq. On the study's bioinformatics: Demultiplexing, trimming and gene mapping were performed with the kit vendor's proprietary platform. This is the immuneACCESS table as TCRdb keeps it, with only in-frame sequences that have V and J called. A part of the clones is gone; compared with another copy, unresolved V genes explain less than half, and the rest is unexplained. The D gene and trimming were derived from the DNA, and the V and J assignments and clone size from that table. The sample table lists about 90,000 clones, roughly 86% of them with a count of one. Approximately 0.8% of the sample belongs to the ten largest clones.

The CDR3 runs 15 residues from the cysteine to the phenylalanine. Only the CDR3 DNA is retained, 45 bases long and in frame from the first base. CDR1 and CDR2 were assigned from the germline V gene as SGHRS and YFSETQ. Trimming removed 2 bases from V and 0 bases from J, leaving 8 bases between the germline ends. Results and caveats for the whole study, not just this receptor: Availability determined which PBMC samples were chosen for TCRB deep sequencing. It was noted by the authors that analyses of patient blood samples could not be reproduced owing to sample limitations. Vaccine-induced immune responses across multiple MHC alleles were detected in over 80% of patients. Pseudoprogression appeared unrelated to alterations in the top peripheral T cell clonotypes detected by TCRB sequencing.

The source is a woman aged 50 to 60 with glioma. This chain joins TRBV5-1 to TRBJ1-4; a confident D gene designation cannot be given. This material consisted of PBMCs, taken from a glioma patient whose treatment included an IDH1 peptide vaccine. The CDR3 region: CASSFRWATNEKLFF. The sequenced DNA is TGCGCCAGCAGCTTTAGGTGGGCAACTAATGAAAAACTGTTTTTT.